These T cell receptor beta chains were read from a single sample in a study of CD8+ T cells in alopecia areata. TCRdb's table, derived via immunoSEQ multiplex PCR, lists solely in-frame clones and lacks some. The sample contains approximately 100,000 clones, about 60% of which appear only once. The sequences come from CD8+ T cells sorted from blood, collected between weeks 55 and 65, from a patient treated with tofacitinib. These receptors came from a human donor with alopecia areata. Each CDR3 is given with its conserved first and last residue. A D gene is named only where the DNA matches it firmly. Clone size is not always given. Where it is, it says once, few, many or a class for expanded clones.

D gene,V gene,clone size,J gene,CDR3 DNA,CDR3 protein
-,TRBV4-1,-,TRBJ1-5,TGCGCCAGCAGCCAAGGAAATCAGCCCCAGCATTTT,CASSQGNQPQHF
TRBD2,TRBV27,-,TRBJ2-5,TGTGCCAGCAGTTTGACTAGCGGGGATTGGCATAAGACCCAGTACTTC,CASSLTSGDWHKTQYF
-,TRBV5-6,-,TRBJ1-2,TGTGCCAGCAGCTTGGTCCTAGATGGCTACACCTTC,CASSLVLDGYTF
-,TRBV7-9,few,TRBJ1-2,TGTGCCAGCAGCCGTGGAACAGACTATGGCTACACCTTC,CASSRGTDYGYTF
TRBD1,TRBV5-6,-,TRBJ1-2,TGTGCCAGCAGAACCGACAGGGGGTCCTATGGCTACACCTTC,CASRTDRGSYGYTF
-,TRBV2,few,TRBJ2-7,TGTGCCAGCCTTCAGCCCACGGGACCGTACTCCTACGAGCAGTACTTC,CASLQPTGPYSYEQYF
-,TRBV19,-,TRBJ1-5,TGTGCCAGTAGTATCGGAGGGCCCCAGCATTTT,CASSIGGPQHF
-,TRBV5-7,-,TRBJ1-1,TGTGCCAGCAGCTTGGAAGGCAGGGCTGAAGCTTTCTTT,CASSLEGRAEAFF
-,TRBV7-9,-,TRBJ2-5,TGTGCCAGCAGGCTAGCCGGCCAAGAGACCCAGTACTTC,CASRLAGQETQYF
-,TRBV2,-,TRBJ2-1,TGTGCCAGCAGGGACGGGGGTTATCCCTACAATGAGCAGTTCTTC,CASRDGGYPYNEQFF
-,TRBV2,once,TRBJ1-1,TGTGCCAGCAGTGTTGTGGGGATCGCTGAAGCTTTCTTT,CASSVVGIAEAFF
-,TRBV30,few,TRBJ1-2,TGTGCCTGGAGTAGGGGGGAGGCTTACTATGGCTACACCTTC,CAWSRGEAYYGYTF
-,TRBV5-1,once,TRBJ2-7,TGCGCCAGCAGCTTGGCCTGGGGGGCCCTCACTTACGAGCAGTACTTC,CASSLAWGALTYEQYF